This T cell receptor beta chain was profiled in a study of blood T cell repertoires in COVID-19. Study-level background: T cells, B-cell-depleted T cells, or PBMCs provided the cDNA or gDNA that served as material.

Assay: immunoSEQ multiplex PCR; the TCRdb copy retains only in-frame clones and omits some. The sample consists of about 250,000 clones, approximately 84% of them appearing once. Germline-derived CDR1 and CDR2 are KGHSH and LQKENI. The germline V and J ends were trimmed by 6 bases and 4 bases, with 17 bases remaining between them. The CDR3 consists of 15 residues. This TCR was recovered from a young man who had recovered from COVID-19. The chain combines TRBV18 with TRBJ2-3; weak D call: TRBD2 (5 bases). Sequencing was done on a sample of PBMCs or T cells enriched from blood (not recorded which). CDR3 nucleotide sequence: TGTGCCAGCTCCCCTCGGGGTAGCGCGGCAGATACGCAGTATTTT. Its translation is CASSPRGSAADTQYF.